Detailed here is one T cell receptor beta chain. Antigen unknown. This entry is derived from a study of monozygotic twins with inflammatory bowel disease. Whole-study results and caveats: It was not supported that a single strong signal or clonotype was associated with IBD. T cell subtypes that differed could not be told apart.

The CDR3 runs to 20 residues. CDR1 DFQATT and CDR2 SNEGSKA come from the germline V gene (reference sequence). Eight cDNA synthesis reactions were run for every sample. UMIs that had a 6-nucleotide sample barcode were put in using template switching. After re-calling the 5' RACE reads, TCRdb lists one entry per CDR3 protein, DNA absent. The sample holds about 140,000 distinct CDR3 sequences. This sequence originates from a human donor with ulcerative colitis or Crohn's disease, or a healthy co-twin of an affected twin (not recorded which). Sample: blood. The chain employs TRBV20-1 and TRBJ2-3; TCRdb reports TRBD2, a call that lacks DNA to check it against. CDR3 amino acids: CSARVWGPPQPTTSTDTQYF.